The subject of this entry is one T cell receptor (beta chain). What it recognizes is unknown. This entry is derived from a study of cytomegalovirus exposure and HLA in healthy donors. Study-wide background: Clustering assigned 70% to 85% of the 350 to 400 genotyped donors to the Caucasian-associated ancestry cluster. Notes on the study in general: It has been reported that TCR beta sequences accurately predicted the HLA-A and HLA-B alleles of most subjects. Of the V segments, some could not be distinguished, including TRBV6-2 and TRBV6-3, and were excluded.

The PCR employed 60 Vbeta primers together with 13 Jbeta primers. Method: immunoSEQ multiplex PCR; TCRdb's copy keeps in-frame clones and lacks some. Counted here are more than 90,000 clones, roughly 73% occurring once; the ten biggest clones make up about 0.92%. V was cut by 2 bases and J by 6 bases, with 19 bases left in between. The CDR3 is 16 amino acids. Germline values: CDR1 LGHNA, CDR2 YNFKEQ. This sequence originates from a woman in her 30s in good health and CMV-seronegative. The genes are TRBV4-2 and TRBJ1-2, with D maybe TRBD1 (5 bases). The sample taken for sequencing was PBMCs. The CDR3 spells CASSQNPGGGGDGYTF. CDR3 nucleotide sequence: TGTGCCAGCAGCCAAAACCCGGGGGGGGGAGGGGATGGCTACACCTTC.